This section outlines one T cell receptor beta chain sequence together with its context. The repertoire was sequenced with immunoSEQ multiplex PCR; TCRdb's copy has only in-frame clones and lacks some. This sample carries about 390,000 clones, around nine tenths of them seen once, and the ten largest clones take roughly a tenth. These data come from a study of blood T cell repertoires in COVID-19. The CDR3 is made up of 19 amino acids. V lost 0 bases to trimming and J lost 1 base; unmatched junction nucleotides: 13. CDR1 and CDR2 (germline): LGHNA, YSLEER. Sequenced: PBMCs or T cells enriched from blood (not recorded which). This receptor was obtained from a woman between 45 and 60 years old who had recovered from COVID-19. V usage is TRBV4-3 and J usage is TRBJ1-1; 8 positions agree with TRBD1. The CDR3 here is CASSQDFQGAVGWNTEAFF. The CDR3 DNA reads as TGCGCCAGCAGCCAAGACTTCCAGGGGGCTGTGGGATGGAACACTGAAGCTTTCTTT.